The 11 T cell receptor beta chains below come from one sample, sequenced in a study of shared clonotypes between healthy human individuals. The method was immunoSEQ multiplex PCR; TCRdb's version includes in-frame clones alone and lacks a portion of them. Found here are hundreds of thousands of clones, 97% of them singletons; the top ten hold around 0.06%. The sample taken for sequencing was naive CD4+ T cells sorted from blood. Indicated subset: CD45RA+ positively selected. These receptors all come from a woman in her twenties or thirties in good health.

The chain couples TRBV5-1 to TRBJ1-2, with no clear D. V dropped 3 bases and J dropped 5 bases, with 11 bases sitting between them. The CDR3 extends over 13 amino acids. Germline V gene sequence: CDR1 SGHRS, CDR2 YFSETQ. CDR3 amino acids: CASSSEGSYGYTF. DNA of the CDR3: TGCGCCAGCAGCTCCGAGGGTTCTTATGGCTACACCTTC.

The rearrangement links TRBV18 to TRBJ2-7; no clear D gene. Germline assignment: CDR1 KGHSH and CDR2 LQKENI. V was trimmed by 0 bases and J by 9 bases, leaving 24 bases between them. The CDR3 loop spans 17 amino acids. This CDR3 is CASSPPVVGSPTDGQYF. CDR3 DNA: TGTGCCAGCTCACCACCGGTGGTCGGATCGCCTACCGACGGGCAGTACTTC.

The J gene is TRBJ2-7, the V gene TRBV20-1; D is unclear. Deletions cut 5 bases from V and 3 bases from J, with 8 bases between. Germline V gene data show CDR1 as DFQATT and CDR2 as SNEGSKA (reference sequence). This CDR3 spans 11 amino acids. The CDR3 sequence is CSAGRNYEQYF. The CDR3 DNA reads TGCAGTGCTGGGCGGAACTACGAGCAGTACTTC.

The chain is built from TRBV5-1 and TRBJ1-4; 9 bases match TRBD1. The CDR3 contains 13 residues. Germline V gene sequence: CDR1 SGHRS, CDR2 YFSETQ. The V gene end was trimmed by 6 bases and the J gene end by 5 bases; junction bases not matched to a gene: 2. The CDR3 region has the DNA TGCGCCAGCACTACAGGGGGCAATGAAAAACTGTTTTTT. Residues: CASTTGGNEKLFF.

The chain is built from TRBV28 and TRBJ2-1, with unresolved D. This CDR3 has 12 amino acids. The germline V gene has CDR1 MDHEN and CDR2 SYDVKM. Trimming left V 1 base short and J 7 bases short, with 5 bases between. Here the CDR3 DNA reads TGTGCCAGCAGTTTATTCGGGAATGAGCAGTTCTTC. Encoded protein: CASSLFGNEQFF.

This sequence joins TRBV7-6 and TRBJ1-1; no definite D call. V dropped 1 base and J dropped 1 base, with 7 bases sitting between them. The CDR3 extends over 14 amino acids. Germline CDR1 reads SGHVS; CDR2 reads FNYEAQ. The CDR3 DNA sequence: TGTGCCAGCAGCTTAGATGGAAAGAACACTGAAGCTTTCTTT. The encoded protein is CASSLDGKNTEAFF.

The chain is built from TRBV25-1 and TRBJ1-2, with 11 bases lining up with TRBD1. V was pared by 3 bases and J by 4 bases, with 7 bases of the junction left unmatched. Per the germline V gene, CDR1 is MGHDK and CDR2 is SYGVNS. CDR3 length: 16 amino acids. CDR3 in DNA: TGTGCCAGCAGTGACGAGGGACAGGGGGGTGGCTATGGCTACACCTTC. Translated: CASSDEGQGGGYGYTF.

The chain couples TRBV19 to TRBJ1-2, with D maybe TRBD1 (6 bases). CDR3 size: 14 residues. The V end was cut by 5 bases, the J end by 7 bases, with 17 bases between. CDR1 LNHDA and CDR2 SQIVND come from the germline V gene (reference sequence). CDR3 nucleotides: TGTGCCAGTAGTCTTCGGGGGGGGCGTTTTGGCTACACCTTC. This encodes CASSLRGGRFGYTF.

The table lists this clone with a count of one. The V call is TRBV28, the J call TRBJ2-3; unclear D gene. Germline V gives CDR1 MDHEN, CDR2 SYDVKM. The CDR3 extends over 15 amino acids. V was clipped by 6 bases and J by 4 bases, with 17 bases between them. The CDR3 region is CASRRTRAGPDTQYF. The CDR3 DNA follows: TGTGCCAGCAGGCGAACGCGCGCCGGCCCAGATACGCAGTATTTT.

This chain links TRBV5-1 with TRBJ2-1; 13 nucleotides line up with TRBD2. There are 15 residues in the CDR3. J lost 10 bases, V lost 2 bases, and 6 bases had no gene match. The V gene's germline CDR1 is SGHRS and CDR2 YFSETQ. The CDR3 here is CASSLRLAGGREQFF. In DNA form, the CDR3 reads TGCGCCAGCAGCTTAAGACTAGCGGGAGGTCGGGAGCAGTTCTTC.

The rearrangement links TRBV27 to TRBJ1-4, with D possibly being TRBD1 (6 bases). With 8 bases removed from V and 4 bases from J, the gap between germline ends came to 11 bases. The length of the CDR3 is 13 residues. Germline CDR1 reads MNHEY; CDR2 reads SMNVEV (reference sequence). The CDR3 reads CASRTGSNEKLFF. In DNA form, the CDR3 reads TGTGCCAGCCGAACAGGGAGTAATGAAAAACTGTTTTTT.